The T cell receptor beta chain described here comes from a study of cytomegalovirus exposure and HLA in healthy donors. CDR1 and CDR2 from the germline V gene are MDHEN and SYDVKM. The CDR3 runs 13 residues. Trimming stripped 7 bases from V and 7 bases from J, with 16 bases between. Concerning this clone: The antigen remains undetermined.

The study, taken as a whole, reports: Analyses of presence and absence presupposed an approximately uniform sequencing depth across donors.

In the PCR, 60 Vbeta and 13 Jbeta primers were used. TCRdb keeps only in-frame clones here, not all; method: immunoSEQ multiplex PCR. The repertoire has approximately 140,000 clones, over 70% of them found once; the top ten carry 4%. Unrecorded immune exposures were likely, despite nominal health at sampling. This chain connects TRBV28 to TRBJ1-2; TRBD1 might be the D (5 bases). Input material: PBMCs. This sequence originates from a woman aged 40 to 49 in good health and CMV-seronegative. In DNA form, the CDR3 reads TGTGCCAGCAACCCTCAGGGTCGAGGTGGCTACACCTTC. Amino acid sequence: CASNPQGRGGYTF.